This section outlines one T cell receptor (beta chain) sequence together with its context. This specimen comes from a study of blood T cell repertoires in COVID-19. On the study more broadly: There were acute and convalescent COVID-19 samples, and they came from the United States, Italy and Spain. The analysed material was cDNA or gDNA that came from T cells, B-cell-depleted T cells, or PBMCs.

Per the authors' pipeline: Amplification with reference gene primers provided the estimates of nucleated cell counts. The repertoire was sequenced with immunoSEQ multiplex PCR; TCRdb's copy has only in-frame clones and lacks some. For V, J and clone size, that table is used; D and trimming come from the DNA. The table has about 220,000 clones, under 90% seen once. Germline lookup yields CDR1 SGHAT and CDR2 FQNNGV. The CDR3 consists of 15 residues. The trim removed 1 base at V and 1 base at J, leaving 4 bases unmatched. V gene TRBV11-2 combines with J gene TRBJ2-7, with TRBD2 matching over 7 bases. The sequencing input was peripheral blood. This sequence was found in a woman aged 55-70 years who had recovered from COVID-19. CDR3 sequence (DNA): TGTGCCAGCAGCTTAGTCGCGGGAGCATCCTACGAGCAGTACTTC. Residues: CASSLVAGASYEQYF.